This T cell receptor (beta chain) originates from a study of cytomegalovirus exposure and HLA in healthy donors (dated by TCRdb to between 2016 and 2019). About the investigation overall: According to a later analysis, one platform produced both the 110 or so validation repertoires and the 550 to 800 repertoires of the first cohort. Along with the approximately 700-subject first cohort, a separate validation cohort of over a hundred different subjects was used. To predict cytomegalovirus infection status, the study combined high-throughput TCR immunosequencing, statistical association of individual TCRs with disease status, and machine learning. The study was designed to test whether signatures of past pathogen exposure could be identified by cataloging public T cell receptors.

Based on the germline V gene (reference sequence), the CDR1 and CDR2 sequences are MNHEY and SMNVEV. V loses 4 bases at its end and J loses 6 bases; junction bases beyond the gene matches: 10. Taken from cysteine to phenylalanine, the CDR3 has 16 residues. Just CDR3 DNA is preserved here, 48 bases in frame from base 1. Turning to this clone: Its cognate antigen has yet to be identified. Nothing much larger sits one base from this clone, and base qualities are not available.

The paper's findings and limits, for the study overall: In a later analysis, TCRs clustered in the first cohort were found to also tend to co-occur in the 130 or so validation repertoires, with 85% to 95% of cluster scores above 0. Most TCR sequences were seen in very few donors, while some public TCRs were found in many individuals. A later analysis had no HLA typing for the validation cohort, so co-occurrence there was scored across all 120 or so repertoires. Cytomegalovirus status was reported to be diagnosed by the classifier with high specificity and sensitivity in both the original and validation cohorts. Three of the identified cytomegalovirus-associated TCR beta chains were confirmed in vitro to be specific for cytomegalovirus antigens. The study listed 150 to 200 TCR beta chains as associated with cytomegalovirus. The authors suggested that the approach could potentially be generalized to other disease states and immunological phenotypes.

Preparation of the library involved the immunoSEQ multiplex PCR assay. The paper's processing steps were these. A statistical classification framework was developed to diagnose cytomegalovirus status using the catalog of TCR beta chain sequences. TCRdb holds this immuneACCESS table with in-frame rearrangements only. Some clones are missing; in checked studies, unresolved V genes explain under half, and the rest has no known cause. V, J and clone size were drawn from that table, and D and trimming were deduced from the DNA. Across this sample there are 200,000 to 250,000 clones, with just over 90% seen only once. The top ten clonotypes cover more than 0.85% of the sample. The donors were included in the validation cohort of over a hundred subjects, a group kept apart from the roughly 700-subject first cohort.

The TCR was taken from a young woman in good health and CMV-seronegative. The sequenced material came from PBMCs. The receptor chain draws on TRBV27 and TRBJ2-1, and 9 bases in between align with TRBD2. Here the CDR3 is given as CASSSPRTSAFNEQFF. The DNA sequence follows: TGTGCCAGCAGTTCCCCAAGGACTAGCGCCTTCAATGAGCAGTTCTTC.